This T cell receptor beta chain emerged from a study of ipilimumab plus nivolumab after autologous stem cell transplantation. Germline V CDR1 and CDR2: MNHNY, SVGAGI (reference sequence). The CDR3 spans 13 residues. V was clipped by 5 bases and J by 1 base, with 3 bases between them. The method was immunoSEQ multiplex PCR; TCRdb's version includes in-frame clones alone and lacks a portion of them. The sample includes about 43,000 clones, approximately 91% of them seen just once. Ipilimumab, 1 mg/kg, started 14 to 28 days after autologous transplant. Dosing: nivolumab 3 mg/kg IV, weeks 1, 4, 7, 10, then every two weeks to week 26.

The chain couples TRBV6-6 to TRBJ2-6, with no clear D. The origin of this receptor is a male donor with multiple myeloma. The material was PBMCs, obtained in a trial of ipilimumab plus nivolumab as post-transplant consolidation. CDR3: CASSKSGANVLTF. The CDR3 coding sequence is TGTGCCAGCAGTAAATCTGGGGCCAACGTCCTGACTTTC.